Presented here are 29 T cell receptor beta chains from one specimen sequenced in a study of T cells in Graves' hyperthyroidism and ophthalmopathy. RNA transcripts served as the template for amplifying TCR beta CDR3 regions. Initially, a first-round RT-PCR of the TCR CDR3 employed the HTBI primer set. Each CDR3 protein gets one entry after TCRdb re-called the multiplex PCR reads with MiXCR. The sample comprises 550,000 to 850,000 distinct CDR3 sequences, 18% of which are singletons, and roughly 17% rests with the top ten. The sequenced sample consisted of blood. The receptors shown here come from a woman in her fifties or sixties with Graves' hyperthyroidism that later progressed to Graves' ophthalmopathy.

The sample holds a few counts of this clonotype. The V and J genes are TRBV6-5 and TRBJ1-4; D gene unclear. CDR3 length: 15 residues. V was shortened by 2 bases and J by 3 bases, with 10 bases between the two germline ends. Germline assignment: CDR1 MNHEY and CDR2 SVGAGI. The CDR3 reads CASSYLSSSNEKLFF. The CDR3 nucleotides read TGTGCCAGCAGTTACCTCTCCAGTTCTAATGAAAAACTGTTTTTT.

The chain combines TRBV9 with TRBJ2-6; D may correspond to TRBD1 or TRBD2 (5 bases each). The CDR3 is 19 amino acids. The germline V and J ends were trimmed by 0 bases and 0 bases, with 16 bases remaining between them. In germline, CDR1 is SGDLS, CDR2 YYNGEE. CDR3 amino acids: CASSVVRGRANSGANVLTF. The CDR3 DNA is TGTGCCAGCAGCGTAGTTCGGGGCAGGGCGAACTCTGGGGCCAACGTCCTGACTTTC.

In its sample, this clonotype was seen a few times. The rearrangement joins TRBV6-1 to TRBJ1-5; TRBD1 agrees at 9 bases. Germline CDR1 MNHNS, CDR2 SASEGT. Unmatched junction bases numbered 5, after V lost 3 bases and J lost 2 bases. This CDR3 contains 16 residues. This CDR3 reads CASSDTGGAGNQPQHF. The CDR3 DNA reads as TGTGCCAGCAGTGATACAGGGGGCGCGGGCAATCAGCCCCAGCATTTT.

This clonotype was picked up a small number of times. The chain links TRBV3-1 to TRBJ2-2; weak D call: TRBD1 (6 bases). V was pared by 1 base and J by 2 bases, with 17 bases between. This CDR3 contains 18 residues. The germline gives CDR1 LGHDT, CDR2 YNNKEL (reference sequence). The CDR3 sequence: CASSQGTNRAVNTGELFF. For the CDR3, the DNA is TGTGCCAGCAGCCAAGGTACAAACAGGGCGGTAAACACCGGGGAGCTGTTTTTT.

This clonotype was counted only a few times. The gene calls are TRBV19 and TRBJ1-2; D ambiguous. Germline V gives CDR1 LNHDA, CDR2 SQIVND (reference sequence). V dropped 6 bases and J dropped 4 bases, with 9 bases sitting between them. This CDR3 spans 12 amino acids. CDR3: CASSLWAYGYTF. For the CDR3, the DNA is TGTGCCAGTAGCCTCTGGGCCTATGGCTACACCTTC.

This clonotype was observed a handful of times. The genes are TRBV7-2 and TRBJ1-5; 10 bases match TRBD1. In germline, CDR1 is SGHTA, CDR2 FQGNSA. This CDR3 has 16 residues. V was pared by 6 bases and J by 2 bases, with 7 bases of the junction left unmatched. The CDR3 sequence is CASRPPGTGGNQPQHF. For the CDR3, the DNA is TGTGCCAGCAGACCACCCGGGACAGGGGGCAATCAGCCCCAGCATTTT.

There are many counts of this clonotype. The chain is built from TRBV18 and TRBJ2-3; D is ambiguous. Germline values: CDR1 KGHSH, CDR2 LQKENI. V was pared by 5 bases and J by 4 bases, with 4 bases between. The CDR3 contains 11 residues. CDR3 nucleotide sequence: TGTGCCAGCTCAAAAGCAGATACGCAGTATTTT. Protein: CASSKADTQYF. Full variable domain (outside the CDR3, taken from reference TRBV18 and TRBJ2-3): NAGVMQNPRHLVRRRGQEARLRCSPMKGHSHVYWYRQLPEEGLKFMVYLQKENIIDESGMPKERFSAEFPKEGPSILRIQQVVRGDSAAYFCASSKADTQYFGPGTRLTVL.

The chain employs TRBV5-4 and TRBJ2-3; D is unresolved. The CDR3 has 16 amino acids. Trimming removed 0 bases at V and 1 base at J, with 12 bases between. CDR1 and CDR2 (germline): SGHNT, YYREEE (reference sequence). The CDR3 DNA sequence: TGTGCCAGCAGCTTGGCCTCGAAAAGGGGCACAGATACGCAGTATTTT. Amino acid sequence: CASSLASKRGTDTQYF.

Comments on this clonotype: At one boundary the junction diverges from the germline segment, which might be a read error. The chain employs TRBV6-1 and TRBJ1-3; D gene unclear. The CDR3 extends over 14 amino acids. Germline values: CDR1 MNHNS, CDR2 SASEGT. The CDR3 spells CASSEGDSGNTIYF. The DNA for the CDR3 is TGTGCCAGCAGCGAAGGAGACTCTGGAAACACCATATATTTT.

This clonotype was seen at least ten times. This chain links TRBV20-1 with TRBJ1-5, with D hard to call. The V gene lost 3 bases and the J gene lost 1 base, with 10 bases spanning the gap. Germline V lookup: CDR1 DFQATT, CDR2 SNEGSKA (reference sequence). The CDR3 covers 14 residues. DNA for the CDR3: TGCAGTGCTAGGGGTCTCCTGAGCAATCAGCCCCAGCATTTT. Amino acids: CSARGLLSNQPQHF.

In this sample, this clonotype turned up a few times. V gene TRBV25-1 combines with J gene TRBJ1-4; D ambiguous. CDR1 is MGHDK and CDR2 is SYGVNS in the germline V gene. This CDR3 has 13 residues. V lost 6 bases and J lost 8, with 13 bases in between. CDR3 in amino acids: CASRVGSGEKLFF. DNA for the CDR3: TGTGCCAGCAGGGTGGGATCGGGAGAAAAACTGTTTTTT.

This clonotype was detected a few times. The chain's CDR3 is CASSVGGGGVLGTEAFF. The CDR3 region has the DNA TGTGCCAGCAGCGTAGGGGGGGGGGGCGTTTTGGGTACTGAAGCTTTCTTT. The chain uses TRBV9 and TRBJ1-1; D might be TRBD1 (6 bases). V lost 0 bases and J lost 5, with 20 bases in between. Germline V gene sequence: CDR1 SGDLS, CDR2 YYNGEE. The CDR3 extends over 17 amino acids.

The gene calls are TRBV3-1 and TRBJ2-5; D might be TRBD1 or TRBD2, each matching 5 bases. From germline, CDR1 is LGHDT and CDR2 YNNKEL (reference sequence). The V and J ends lost 4 bases and 2 bases respectively, with 14 bases between them. The CDR3 is made up of 15 amino acids. The CDR3 nucleotides are TGTGCCAGCAGCCCCGAGGGGCGTCTACAAGAGACCCAGTACTTC. It is translated as CASSPEGRLQETQYF.

This clonotype was observed at least ten times. The chain uses TRBV27 and TRBJ1-1; D may be TRBD1 (5 bases). Germline lookup yields CDR1 MNHEY and CDR2 SMNVEV (reference sequence). V was shortened by 0 bases and J by 9 bases, with 17 bases between the two germline ends. This CDR3 spans 15 amino acids. The CDR3 protein is CASSLSGGFAYQAFF. The CDR3 DNA sequence: TGTGCCAGCAGTTTATCCGGGGGGTTTGCCTATCAAGCTTTCTTT.

This clonotype was counted at least ten times. The V call is TRBV5-1, the J call TRBJ1-1; 8 bases line up with TRBD1. V trimming: 4 bases; J trimming: 1 base; junction bases outside the gene matches: 6. This CDR3 contains 15 residues. Germline CDR1 and CDR2: SGHRS and YFSETQ. The CDR3 DNA reads as TGCGCCAGCAGCGGGTCGACAGGGGCGAACACTGAAGCTTTCTTT. Translating gives CASSGSTGANTEAFF.

V is TRBV20-1 and J is TRBJ2-7; 7 nucleotides agree with TRBD2. Per the germline V gene, CDR1 is DFQATT and CDR2 is SNEGSKA (reference sequence). Trimming removed 6 bases from V and 0 bases from J; junction bases left unmatched: 23. The CDR3 sequence is 19 residues long. CDR3 residues: CSAKNGDYQTVPSSYEQYF. The CDR3 DNA follows: TGCAGTGCCAAGAACGGGGACTATCAAACCGTACCGAGCTCCTACGAGCAGTACTTC.

In its sample, this clonotype was seen many times. V usage is TRBV18 and J usage is TRBJ2-5; D ambiguous. Looked up from germline, CDR1 is KGHSH and CDR2 is LQKENI. V gave up 3 bases and J gave up 7 bases, with 15 bases separating them. The CDR3 is made up of 14 amino acids. The CDR3 nucleotides read TGTGCCAGCTCACCCACCGTGGCAGTCCCGACCCAGTACTTC. Protein: CASSPTVAVPTQYF.

This clonotype was counted only a few times. The chain has TRBV27 and TRBJ2-7; TRBD2 is a possible D gene (6 bases). CDR1 MNHEY and CDR2 SMNVEV come from the germline V gene (reference sequence). Trimming pared 5 bases from V and 5 bases from J, leaving 19 bases between. There are 15 residues in the CDR3. The DNA for the CDR3 is TGTGCCAGCAGTAAGGACCGGGGGATTTTGGACGAGCAGTACTTC. It translates to CASSKDRGILDEQYF.

The chain recombines TRBV6-1 with TRBJ2-7; D unresolved. Deletions cut 4 bases from V and 1 base from J, with 8 bases between. The CDR3 has 13 amino acids. Germline assignment: CDR1 MNHNS and CDR2 SASEGT. This CDR3 reads CASSVMLSYEQYF. The DNA for the CDR3 is TGTGCCAGCAGTGTGATGCTTTCCTACGAGCAGTACTTC.

The DNA of the CDR3 is TGTGCCAGCAGATCCGGGACAGGGCGACAGACCCAGTACTTC. Its protein product is CASRSGTGRQTQYF. V usage is TRBV6-1 and J usage is TRBJ2-5; 9 positions agree with TRBD1. The CDR3 consists of 14 residues. V gave up 6 bases and J gave up 6 bases; unmatched junction bases: 8. CDR1 is MNHNS and CDR2 is SASEGT in the germline V gene.

The table lists this clonotype with many counts. The V call is TRBV6-5, the J call TRBJ1-1, with no clear D. The length of the CDR3 is 15 residues. Germline V lookup: CDR1 MNHEY, CDR2 SVGAGI. V lost 0 bases to trimming and J lost 1 base, with 9 bases between them. CDR3 in amino acids: CASSYSFRSNTEAFF. CDR3 coding DNA: TGTGCCAGCAGTTACTCGTTCAGGTCGAACACTGAAGCTTTCTTT.

This clonotype has ten or more counts. J is TRBJ2-7 and V is TRBV12-3 or TRBV12-4, with 7 bases that match TRBD1. J lost 3 bases, V lost 7 bases, and 9 bases had no gene match. The CDR3 extends over 14 amino acids. This CDR3 reads CASKLGGNSYEQYF. CDR3 bases: TGTGCCAGCAAATTAGGGGGCAACAGCTACGAGCAGTACTTC.

This clonotype was seen only a few times. The chain is built from TRBV9 and TRBJ2-3, with TRBD2 matching over 9 bases. Germline CDR1 and CDR2: SGDLS and YYNGEE. CDR3 length: 15 residues. V was pared by 3 bases and J by 2 bases, with 4 bases of the junction left unmatched. The CDR3 DNA reads TGTGCCAGCAGCGCTAGCGGGACCGACACAGATACGCAGTATTTT. Its translation: CASSASGTDTDTQYF.

This chain connects TRBV11-2 to TRBJ1-2, with 7 positions matching TRBD1. The CDR3 has 17 amino acids. Germline lookup yields CDR1 SGHAT and CDR2 FQNNGV. V lost 5 bases to trimming and J lost 1 base; unmatched junction nucleotides: 13. The CDR3 loop reads CASSPTGAQALNYGYTF. Written as DNA, the CDR3 is TGTGCCAGCAGCCCAACAGGGGCCCAAGCCCTTAACTATGGCTACACCTTC.

This clonotype was found many times. The rearrangement links TRBV20-1 to TRBJ1-6, with 8 nucleotides matching TRBD1. V trimming: 3 bases; J trimming: 9 bases; junction bases outside the gene matches: 4. Germline CDR1 DFQATT, CDR2 SNEGSKA (reference sequence). The CDR3 covers 13 residues. This CDR3 reads CSARVQGGSPLHF. CDR3 nucleotides: TGCAGTGCTAGGGTACAGGGGGGTTCACCCCTCCACTTT.

This clonotype was observed many times. This chain uses TRBV12-3 or TRBV12-4 with TRBJ1-5; D is uncertain. The CDR3 covers 12 residues. V lost 7 bases, J lost 9 bases, and 13 bases lay in between. The CDR3 sequence: CASTTRQRPQHF. The CDR3 bases are TGTGCCAGCACCACTCGGCAACGGCCCCAGCATTTT.

The chain uses TRBV10-3 and TRBJ1-5, with 8 bases identical to TRBD1. This CDR3 comprises 17 residues. V was pared by 2 bases and J by 2 bases, with 8 bases of the junction left unmatched. Germline V CDR1 and CDR2: ENHRY, SYGVKD. CDR3 DNA sequence: TGTGCCATCAGTGAGGTACTCGGACAGGGTCGCAATCAGCCCCAGCATTTT. It codes for CAISEVLGQGRNQPQHF.

The chain joins TRBV27 to TRBJ2-1; the D is unclear. V dropped 6 bases and J dropped 2 bases, with 11 bases sitting between them. Germline V gives CDR1 MNHEY, CDR2 SMNVEV (reference sequence). This CDR3 comprises 14 residues. The CDR3 here is CASSLQPPYNEQFF. The DNA for the CDR3 is TGTGCCAGCAGCCTCCAACCCCCCTACAATGAGCAGTTCTTC.

The J gene is TRBJ1-2, the V gene TRBV19; D may be TRBD1 (6 bases). The CDR3 has 16 residues. CDR1 LNHDA and CDR2 SQIVND come from the germline V gene (reference sequence). The V end lost 3 bases, the J end lost 1 base, and 15 bases lay between the germline ends. This CDR3 reads CASSIPGHRFNYGYTF. CDR3 bases: TGTGCCAGTAGTATCCCGGGACACCGATTTAACTATGGCTACACCTTC.